This is a list of T cell receptor beta chains from one sample in a study of cytotoxic CD8 clonotypes in ibrutinib-treated CLL. TCRdb's table, derived via immunoSEQ multiplex PCR, lists solely in-frame clones and lacks some. The data contain more than 200,000 clones, about three quarters of them seen just once; the ten biggest clones take up approximately 15%. Sample: PBMCs, taken after 24 months of ibrutinib treatment. The origin of the receptors is a human donor with chronic lymphocytic leukemia. The CDR3 runs from the conserved cysteine through the conserved F or W. The order of the fields is J gene, clone size, D gene, V gene, CDR3 protein, CDR3 DNA. A D gene is named only where the DNA matches it firmly. Rows give clone size only sometimes, using once, few, many, or a class for an expanded clone.

TRBJ2-4	few	.	TRBV7-3	CASSLNPTGFSKNIQYF	TGTGCCAGCAGCTTAAACCCCACAGGGTTCTCCAAAAACATTCAGTACTTC
TRBJ2-2	once	.	TRBV9	CASSLNTGELFF	TGTGCCAGCAGCCTGAACACCGGGGAGCTGTTTTTT
TRBJ1-1	.	.	TRBV28	CASSLGGQYTEAFF	TGTGCCAGCAGTTTAGGTGGACAGTACACTGAAGCTTTCTTT
TRBJ2-3	.	TRBD2	TRBV15	CATSRDGGTSGADTQYF	TGTGCCACCAGCAGAGATGGGGGGACTAGCGGCGCAGATACGCAGTATTTT
TRBJ2-7	.	.	TRBV27	CASSLQRNTYEQYF	TGTGCCAGCAGTCTCCAGCGGAATACCTACGAGCAGTACTTC
TRBJ2-5	.	TRBD2	TRBV13	CASSSRTSGQQETQYF	TGTGCCAGCAGCTCCAGGACTAGCGGACAACAAGAGACCCAGTACTTC
TRBJ2-3	.	TRBD2	TRBV5-1	CASSLGTSPTDTQYF	TGCGCCAGCAGCTTGGGGACTAGTCCCACAGATACGCAGTATTTT
TRBJ2-7	few	.	TRBV6-6	CASSSVLFSAYEQYF	TGTGCCAGCAGTTCCGTCTTGTTCTCGGCCTACGAGCAGTACTTC
TRBJ2-5	.	.	TRBV7-9	CASSLVAGALLQETQYF	TGTGCCAGCAGCTTAGTAGCCGGGGCCCTCCTACAAGAGACCCAGTACTTC
TRBJ1-1	.	.	TRBV7-6	CASSLTSGRPATEAFF	TGTGCCAGCAGTTTAACGTCCGGCAGACCCGCCACTGAAGCTTTCTTT
TRBJ2-7	.	.	TRBV11-2	CASSSPRLDYEQYF	TGTGCCAGCAGCTCCCCCCGACTAGACTACGAGCAGTACTTC
TRBJ2-3	.	TRBD1	TRBV18	CASSPGDSSTDTQYF	TGTGCCAGCTCACCAGGGGACAGCAGCACAGATACGCAGTATTTT
TRBJ2-4	few	TRBD2	TRBV13	CASSLPPYSGRGDIQYF	TGTGCCAGCAGCTTACCCCCATATAGCGGGAGAGGGGACATTCAGTACTTC
TRBJ2-1	once	.	TRBV28	CASSPQGLGRVNEQFF	TGTGCCAGCAGTCCACAGGGTTTGGGGCGGGTGAATGAGCAGTTCTTC
TRBJ2-1	.	.	TRBV11-1	CASSPPHYNEQFF	TGTGCCAGCAGCCCCCCACATTACAATGAGCAGTTCTTC
TRBJ2-2	.	.	TRBV9	CASSVGLPGELFF	TGTGCCAGCAGCGTGGGGCTTCCCGGGGAGCTGTTTTTT
TRBJ1-1	.	.	TRBV7-3	CASRPTSLNTEAFF	TGTGCCAGCAGACCCACCTCATTGAACACTGAAGCTTTCTTT
TRBJ2-3	.	.	TRBV27	CASSLRSRGDTQYF	TGTGCCAGCAGTTTGCGGAGCCGGGGGGATACGCAGTATTTT
TRBJ2-2	once	TRBD2	TRBV9	CASSELAYTGELFF	TGTGCCAGCAGCGAACTAGCGTACACCGGGGAGCTGTTTTTT
TRBJ2-7	.	.	TRBV6-5	CASSYSTGSWEQYF	TGTGCCAGCAGTTACTCGACTGGGTCGTGGGAGCAGTACTTC
TRBJ2-1	.	.	TRBV7-9	CASSLVPRRNEQFF	TGTGCCAGCAGCTTAGTCCCCAGGAGAAATGAGCAGTTCTTC
TRBJ2-7	.	.	TRBV27	CASSRSPGKSYEQYF	TGTGCCAGCAGTAGATCACCCGGAAAATCCTACGAGCAGTACTTC